A single sample is the source of the 16 T cell receptor beta chains below, sequenced in a study of cytomegalovirus exposure and HLA in healthy donors (dated 2017 in TCRdb). Library preparation employed the immunoSEQ multiplex PCR assay. For the multiplex PCR, a mixture combining 60 forward primers for TCR Vbeta segments and 13 reverse primers for TCR Jbeta segments was used. In its TCRdb copy, this immuneACCESS table keeps in-frame sequences only and misses some clones. Where compared with another copy, unresolved V genes explain less than half of these, and the others have no known cause. The sample table shows roughly 150,000 clones, and nearly 80% are seen once. The ten largest clones represent approximately 15% of the sample. Material: PBMCs. Receptor source: a woman aged 40 to 50 in good health and CMV-seronegative.

In this sample, this clone turned up a few times. Germline and junction disagree at one end, which may indicate a read error. The chain links TRBV7-9 to TRBJ2-7; the D call may be TRBD1 or TRBD2 (5 bases each). Per germline, CDR1 SEHNR and CDR2 FQNEAQ (reference sequence). The CDR3 runs to 16 residues. The chain's CDR3 is CASSLALGERSYEQYF. CDR3 in DNA: TGTGCCAGCAGCCTAGCTTTAGGGGAAAGAAGCTACGAGCAGTACTTC.

This clone was counted once. This chain uses TRBV6-1 with TRBJ2-2; 9 bases match TRBD1. Germline trimming cut 8 bases from V and 3 bases from J; bases unmatched to any gene: 4. The CDR3 runs to 14 residues. In germline, CDR1 is MNHNS, CDR2 SASEGT. CDR3 sequence (DNA): TGTGCCAGCTACTGGACAGGGGACACCGGGGAGCTGTTTTTT. Translating it yields CASYWTGDTGELFF.

This clone was counted a single time. The chain carries TRBV9 and TRBJ2-1; 7 bases fit TRBD1. Germline values: CDR1 SGDLS, CDR2 YYNGEE. The CDR3 totals 14 residues. Germline trimming cut 3 bases from V and 4 bases from J; bases unmatched to any gene: 4. The CDR3 sequence is CASSEGTAYNEQFF. In DNA form, the CDR3 reads TGTGCCAGCAGCGAGGGGACAGCTTACAATGAGCAGTTCTTC.

This clone was counted only a few times. The CDR3 loop reads CASSEGGQASDTQYF. The CDR3 DNA sequence: TGTGCCAGCAGTGAAGGGGGACAGGCGTCAGATACGCAGTATTTT. The chain links TRBV6-1 to TRBJ2-3, with 8 bases matching TRBD1. The V and J ends lost 1 base and 4 bases, in that order; junction bases with no gene match: 4. The CDR3 has 15 residues. Germline CDR1 and CDR2: MNHNS and SASEGT.

The chain links TRBV7-9 to TRBJ1-2; possible D gene TRBD1, 6 bases. The V end was cut by 2 bases, the J end by 6 bases, with 13 bases between. The CDR3 contains 14 residues. CDR1 and CDR2 (germline): SEHNR, FQNEAQ (reference sequence). The CDR3 nucleotides are TGTGCCAGCAGCTTACTAATTCGGACAGATGGCTACACCTTC. Its translation is CASSLLIRTDGYTF.

This clone was seen only once. The chain combines TRBV6-4 with TRBJ2-3; TRBD2 matches 10 bases. CDR1 is MRHNA, CDR2 SNTAGT, per germline. CDR3 size: 15 residues. After removal of 4 bases from V and 2 bases from J, the junction contained 3 bases not matched to a gene. CDR3 in amino acids: CASSATSGATDTQYF. The CDR3 DNA is TGTGCCAGCAGTGCAACTAGCGGGGCCACAGATACGCAGTATTTT.

This rearrangement joins TRBV27 to TRBJ1-1; possibly TRBD1 for D (6 bases). V lost 7 bases and J 4 bases, leaving 19 bases between the germline ends. CDR3 length equals 15 residues. In germline, CDR1 is MNHEY, CDR2 SMNVEV (reference sequence). For the CDR3, the DNA is TGTGCCAGCACTTCCGCCTTTTCCAGGGGCACTGAAGCTTTCTTT. Amino acids: CASTSAFSRGTEAFF.

The V gene is TRBV28, the J gene TRBJ2-7; 7 nucleotides agree with TRBD1. Germline CDR1 reads MDHEN; CDR2 reads SYDVKM. The length of the CDR3 is 15 residues. V shed 3 bases and J 0 bases; nucleotides not matched to a gene: 5. The CDR3 loop is CASSLNRQGSYEQYF. The CDR3 DNA reads TGTGCCAGCAGTTTGAACCGACAGGGCTCCTACGAGCAGTACTTC.

The chain uses TRBV4-1 and TRBJ2-7; perhaps TRBD2 as D (5 bases). The CDR3 is made up of 14 amino acids. Germline CDR1 reads MGHRA; CDR2 reads YSYEKL. The germline V and J ends were trimmed by 5 bases and 2 bases, with 13 bases remaining between them. The chain's CDR3 is CASSYSENTYEQYF. The CDR3 DNA reads as TGCGCCAGCAGCTATAGCGAGAACACCTACGAGCAGTACTTC.

V and J are TRBV6-5 and TRBJ2-1; D perhaps matches TRBD2 (6 bases). Trimming removed 5 bases from V and 4 bases from J, with 12 bases in between. Germline V gene lookup returns CDR1 MNHEY and CDR2 SVGAGI. The CDR3 is made up of 14 amino acids. The CDR3 DNA reads as TGTGCCAGCAGTCCCCGACTAGAATACAATGAGCAGTTCTTC. As protein: CASSPRLEYNEQFF.

The chain combines TRBV11-3 with TRBJ2-3; no reliable D call. The CDR3 contains 13 residues. CDR1 and CDR2 (germline): SGHNT, YENEEA. V was cut by 1 base and J by 7 bases, with 9 bases left in between. Here the CDR3 DNA reads TGTGCCAGCAGCTTAGGGAGCAGTTATACGCAGTATTTT. This sequence encodes CASSLGSSYTQYF. The full variable domain, with the rest looked up from reference TRBV11-3 and TRBJ2-3, is EAGVVQSPRYKIIEKKQPVAFWCNPISGHNTLYWYLQNLGQGPELLIRYENEEAVDDSQLPKDRFSAERLKGVDSTLKIQPAELGDSAVYLCASSLGSSYTQYFGPGTRLTVL.

The chain joins TRBV14 to TRBJ2-7, with 13 bases matching TRBD2. Trimming at V came to 0 bases and at J to 6 bases, leaving 8 bases not matched to a gene. The germline CDR1 and CDR2 sequences are SGHDN and FVKESK. The CDR3 spans 17 residues. The DNA for the CDR3 is TGTGCCAGCAGCCAAGACCTCGGGACTAGCGGGATTAGCGAGCAGTACTTC. It codes for CASSQDLGTSGISEQYF.

The chain uses TRBV15 and TRBJ2-5; D may be TRBD2 (6 bases). Judging by the DNA end, TRBJ2-7 fits better; the J call may be wrong. CDR1 is LNHNV, CDR2 YYDKDF, per germline (reference sequence). CDR3 size: 15 residues. CDR3 sequence: CATSRSTSRSYEQYF. The CDR3 nucleotides are TGTGCCACCAGCAGGTCCACTAGCCGCTCCTACGAGCAGTACTTC.

The rearrangement links TRBV4-3 to TRBJ1-2; D gene ambiguous. The germline CDR1 and CDR2 sequences are LGHNA and YSLEER. The CDR3 length is 18 residues. V dropped 0 bases and J dropped 4 bases, with 21 bases sitting between them. CDR3 amino acids: CASSQDSPGGHSLYGYTF. In nucleotides, the CDR3 is TGCGCCAGCAGCCAAGACAGCCCTGGTGGGCACAGCCTCTATGGCTACACCTTC.

V usage is TRBV7-9 and J usage is TRBJ2-5; 16 bases agree with TRBD2. The CDR3 loop spans 17 amino acids. Per germline, CDR1 SEHNR and CDR2 FQNEAQ (reference sequence). V lost 6 bases to trimming and J lost 5 bases; unmatched junction nucleotides: 9. The CDR3 region is CASRPGLAGGSWETQYF. The CDR3 DNA reads as TGTGCCAGCAGACCGGGACTAGCGGGAGGGTCGTGGGAGACCCAGTACTTC.

The chain couples TRBV19 to TRBJ2-2; TRBD2 matches 13 bases. Trimming at V came to 9 bases and at J to 4 bases, leaving 23 bases not matched to a gene. This CDR3 is built from 21 residues. Germline CDR1 LNHDA, CDR2 SQIVND (reference sequence). The CDR3 loop is CASISLPGLAGNQPGTGELFF. The CDR3 nucleotides read TGTGCCAGCATTTCCCTCCCGGGACTAGCGGGGAACCAACCTGGCACCGGGGAGCTGTTTTTT.